This entry lists 16 T cell receptor beta chains sequenced from one sample in a study of immune cell composition in non-small cell lung cancer. Normal lung sampling was at least 3 cm from the tumour, as distant as possible. Sequencing used immunoSEQ multiplex PCR; TCRdb keeps in-frame clones, though not all of them. The sample lists about 4,500 clones; about 72% were seen once. The sequencing sample was made of non-adjacent lung tissue. These receptors originate from a human donor with non-small cell lung cancer.

This sequence joins TRBV4-2 and TRBJ1-2; TRBD1 agrees at 7 bases. The CDR3 runs to 15 residues. V lost 1 base, J lost 5 bases, and 7 bases stayed unmatched. CDR1 LGHNA and CDR2 YNFKEQ come from the germline V gene. Here the CDR3 reads CASSQVTGQAYGYTF. The CDR3 nucleotides read TGTGCCAGCAGCCAAGTGACAGGGCAGGCTTATGGCTACACCTTC.

The chain employs TRBV10-3 and TRBJ2-2; 15 nucleotides line up with TRBD2. The CDR3 totals 18 residues. Germline assignment: CDR1 ENHRY and CDR2 SYGVKD. The ends lost 6 bases at V and 0 bases at J; junction bases unmatched: 5. CDR3 bases: TGTGCCATCAGCCTAGGACTAGCGGGGGGGTCGAACACCGGGGAGCTGTTTTTT. Encoded protein: CAISLGLAGGSNTGELFF.

This rearrangement joins TRBV6-1 to TRBJ1-2, with D possibly matching TRBD1 (5 bases). Per the germline V gene, CDR1 is MNHNS and CDR2 is SASEGT. The length of the CDR3 is 14 residues. The V gene lost 6 bases and the J gene lost 5 bases, with 16 bases spanning the gap. CDR3 nucleotide sequence: TGTGCCAGCAGCGGGTCCCAGGGACCGTATGGCTACACCTTC. This sequence encodes CASSGSQGPYGYTF.

This clone has more than one count but fewer than ten. The chain uses TRBV28 and TRBJ2-7; tentative D call: TRBD2 (6 bases). With 6 bases removed from V and 4 bases from J, the gap between germline ends came to 22 bases. Germline CDR1 reads MDHEN; CDR2 reads SYDVKM. The CDR3 length is 16 residues. The CDR3 DNA is TGTGCCAGCAGCTCGAGGAGGGCAGCGGCTTTGTACGAGCAGTACTTC. Amino acids: CASSSRRAAALYEQYF. Supplemented by reference TRBV28 and TRBJ2-7, the full variable domain reads DVKVTQSSRYLVKRTGEKVFLECVQDMDHENMFWYRQDPGLGLRLIYFSYDVKMKEKGDIPEGYSVSREKKERFSLILESASTNQTSMYLCASSSRRAAALYEQYFGPGTRLTVT.

This rearrangement joins TRBV15 to TRBJ1-3; D gene uncertain. The germline V gene has CDR1 LNHNV and CDR2 YYDKDF (reference sequence). The CDR3 is made up of 15 amino acids. Trimming took off 0 bases at V and 4 bases at J, with 10 bases between the two ends. CDR3 nucleotides: TGTGCCACCAGCAGAGATAGCAGCGGAGGAAACACCATATATTTT. Translating gives CATSRDSSGGNTIYF.

CDR3 bases: TGTGCCAGCAGACCTAGGAGCGGGGGGGCCACCCTCAAGCAGTTCTTC. Translation gives CASRPRSGGATLKQFF. J is TRBJ2-1 and V is TRBV2; 10 positions agree with TRBD2. The CDR3 runs to 16 residues. Germline CDR1 is SNHLY and CDR2 is FYNNEI. V shed 6 bases, J shed 11 bases, and the junction held 16 bases outside the gene matches.

The V gene is TRBV6-1, the J gene TRBJ1-5, with D tentatively TRBD1 (5 bases). The length of the CDR3 is 14 residues. The V end lost 6 bases, the J end lost 3 bases, and 12 bases lay between the germline ends. Germline V gene data show CDR1 as MNHNS and CDR2 as SASEGT. The CDR3: CASSRSDTNQPQHF. The CDR3 DNA is TGTGCCAGCAGCCGATCGGACACCAATCAGCCCCAGCATTTT.

This clone was detected only once. This sequence joins TRBV4-3 and TRBJ2-1, with a weak D call TRBD2 (6 bases). The V end was cut by 0 bases, the J end by 9 bases, with 15 bases between. The CDR3 has 15 residues. Germline V gene data show CDR1 as LGHNA and CDR2 as YSLEER. CDR3 sequence: CASSQDSSLALEQFF. CDR3 DNA: TGCGCCAGCAGCCAAGATTCATCACTAGCCCTTGAGCAGTTCTTC.

The chain uses TRBV12-5 and TRBJ2-5; no reliable D call. V was trimmed by 6 bases and J by 0 bases, leaving 14 bases between them. Germline V gene data show CDR1 as LGHNT and CDR2 as FRNRAP. CDR3 length equals 15 residues. This CDR3 is CASGRNLGNQETQYF. Here the CDR3 DNA reads TGTGCTAGTGGGCGGAACCTAGGCAACCAAGAGACCCAGTACTTC.

The chain's CDR3 is CASRSASGGPGETQYF. In DNA, the CDR3 is TGTGCCAGCAGGTCGGCTAGCGGGGGGCCGGGGGAGACCCAGTACTTC. The chain has TRBV27 and TRBJ2-5, with TRBD2 identical over 11 bases. The J segment lost 5 bases and the V segment lost 6 bases, leaving 11 bases of the junction unmatched. From germline, CDR1 is MNHEY and CDR2 SMNVEV (reference sequence). This CDR3 has 16 amino acids.

J is TRBJ2-3 and V is TRBV18; 10 bases line up with TRBD2. The CDR3 length is 14 residues. Germline CDR1 KGHSH, CDR2 LQKENI. The V and J ends lost 8 bases and 0 bases, in that order; junction bases with no gene match: 2. CDR3 amino acids: CASRTSGSTDTQYF. The CDR3 DNA reads TGTGCCAGCAGGACTAGCGGCAGCACAGATACGCAGTATTTT.

The rearrangement uses TRBV23-1 and TRBJ2-1; D is unclear. TRBV23-1 is an ORF for which the function is uncertain. The CDR3 spans 13 residues. The V end lost 4 bases, the J end lost 9 bases, and 13 bases lay between the germline ends. The CDR3 loop is CASSRPKSREQFF. Written as DNA, the CDR3 is TGCGCCAGCAGTCGACCGAAATCCCGTGAGCAGTTCTTC.

The V and J genes are TRBV5-1 and TRBJ2-6; D unresolved. V was shortened by 4 bases and J by 1 base, with 12 bases between the two germline ends. Germline values: CDR1 SGHRS, CDR2 YFSETQ. The CDR3 length is 16 residues. DNA of the CDR3: TGCGCCAGCAGCCTGGCCCTGGGATCTGGGGCCAACGTCCTGACTTTC. Protein product: CASSLALGSGANVLTF.

The table lists this clone with a few counts. V and J are TRBV29-1 and TRBJ2-7; TRBD1 might be the D (6 bases). The CDR3 runs 12 residues. The germline V and J ends were trimmed by 4 bases and 7 bases, with 14 bases remaining between them. Germline CDR1 SQVTM, CDR2 ANQGSEA. The chain's CDR3 is CSVVTPGEEQYF. Written as DNA, the CDR3 is TGCAGCGTTGTCACGCCAGGGGAAGAGCAGTACTTC.

Written as DNA, the CDR3 is TGTGCCAGCAGCTTAGGGGCCGGGAGATCACCCCTCCACTTT. Encoded protein: CASSLGAGRSPLHF. The chain links TRBV7-9 to TRBJ1-6; no clear D gene. The V gene lost 1 base and the J gene lost 10 bases, with 11 bases spanning the gap. Looked up from germline, CDR1 is SEHNR and CDR2 is FQNEAQ (reference sequence). This CDR3 is 14 amino acids long.

The rearrangement joins TRBV5-1 to TRBJ2-2, with D maybe TRBD1 (5 bases). Trimming shortened V by 0 bases and J by 6 bases, and 12 bases separated the two germline ends. CDR1 is SGHRS, CDR2 YFSETQ, per germline. The CDR3 is 15 residues long. In DNA form, the CDR3 reads TGCGCCAGCAGCTTGGTTGCAGGGTCCCCCGGGGAGCTGTTTTTT. Protein product: CASSLVAGSPGELFF.